A single sample is the source of the 18 T cell receptor beta chains below, sequenced in a study of T cell responses to AZD1222 COVID-19 vaccine. Sequenced by immunoSEQ multiplex PCR; TCRdb stores in-frame clones only, minus some. The profile shows under 200,000 clones, about 94% of them singletons. This material consisted of peripheral blood, taken on day 0 of AZD1222 vaccination. The receptors derive from an adult in good health.

This clone was recorded only once. This rearrangement joins TRBV28 to TRBJ2-1; weak D call: TRBD2 (5 bases). The V end lost 1 base, the J end lost 1 base, and 23 bases lay between the germline ends. CDR1 MDHEN and CDR2 SYDVKM come from the germline V gene. This CDR3 contains 20 residues. CDR3 sequence: CASSLSAPGIGSNSYNEQFF. The CDR3 nucleotides are TGTGCCAGCAGTTTATCAGCCCCGGGGATAGGGTCAAATTCCTACAATGAGCAGTTCTTC.

The CDR3 sequence is CASSATGTGRDGYTF. The CDR3 DNA follows: TGTGCCAGCAGCGCGACAGGGACAGGGAGGGATGGCTACACCTTC. The chain is built from TRBV7-3 and TRBJ1-2, with 9 bases matching TRBD1. The CDR3 has 15 residues. CDR1 is SGHTA, CDR2 FQGTGA, per germline. J gave up 6 bases and V 5 bases, and 10 bases lay outside the gene matches.

The chain joins TRBV30 to TRBJ1-2, with D possibly TRBD1 on 6 matching bases. CDR1 and CDR2 (germline): GTSNPN, SVGIG (reference sequence). The CDR3 has 12 residues. Trimming left V 2 bases short and J 8 bases short, with 12 bases between. Here the CDR3 DNA reads TGTGCCTGGAGTAAGGGGGTAGGCGGCTACACCTTC. Translating gives CAWSKGVGGYTF.

The chain is built from TRBV9 and TRBJ2-1, with D perhaps TRBD2 (5 bases). V was cut by 0 bases and J by 3 bases, with 10 bases left in between. The CDR3 length is 15 residues. Germline CDR1 reads SGDLS; CDR2 reads YYNGEE. Written as DNA, the CDR3 is TGTGCCAGCAGCGTAGCCTCCGGGGTCTACAATGAGCAGTTCTTC. Protein sequence: CASSVASGVYNEQFF.

This sequence joins TRBV4-3 and TRBJ1-2, with a tentative D call TRBD1 (5 bases). CDR1 LGHNA and CDR2 YSLEER come from the germline V gene. V was pared by 1 base and J by 1 base, with 13 bases between. The CDR3 loop spans 16 amino acids. CDR3 nucleotide sequence: TGCGCCAGCAGCCAAGTGACTGGGGGGAGTAACTATGGCTACACCTTC. Its protein is CASSQVTGGSNYGYTF.

The V call is TRBV12-5, the J call TRBJ2-1; 9 bases align to TRBD1. The V segment lost 6 bases and the J segment 6 bases; nucleotides outside the gene matches: 9. CDR3 length: 15 residues. CDR1 and CDR2 from the germline V gene are LGHNT and FRNRAP. This chain's CDR3 is CASGPPGTGSNEQFF. CDR3 nucleotides: TGTGCTAGTGGCCCTCCCGGGACAGGGTCCAATGAGCAGTTCTTC.

The genes are TRBV5-1 and TRBJ2-1; D is perhaps TRBD2 (7 bases). Trimming pared 1 base from V and 2 bases from J, leaving 13 bases between. CDR3 length equals 16 residues. Germline CDR1 reads SGHRS; CDR2 reads YFSETQ. CDR3: CASSLLGGGPYNEQFF. The CDR3 DNA reads as TGCGCCAGCAGCTTGTTAGGGGGAGGGCCCTACAATGAGCAGTTCTTC.

The CDR3 loop reads CASSLVVVGSYEQYF. The CDR3 DNA reads TGTGCCAGCAGCTTAGTTGTTGTAGGGTCCTACGAGCAGTACTTC. The chain couples TRBV11-2 to TRBJ2-7, with D hard to call. Trimming cost V 1 base and J 1 base, with 11 bases left between them. The CDR3 is 15 amino acids. The V gene's germline CDR1 is SGHAT and CDR2 FQNNGV.

J is TRBJ2-6 and V is TRBV9; a possible D gene is TRBD2 (7 bases). CDR1 is SGDLS and CDR2 is YYNGEE in the germline V gene. This CDR3 is 16 amino acids long. V dropped 3 bases and J dropped 4 bases, with 14 bases sitting between them. DNA for the CDR3: TGTGCCAGCAGCGCGCCCCGGGGGGCGGGGGCCAACGTCCTGACTTTC. The encoded protein is CASSAPRGAGANVLTF.

This clone was counted only a few times. The chain has TRBV11-2 and TRBJ2-7; 7 positions match TRBD1. The V gene's germline CDR1 is SGHAT and CDR2 FQNNGV. CDR3 length: 15 residues. The J segment lost 3 bases and the V segment lost 7 bases, leaving 12 bases of the junction unmatched. CDR3: CASTPGQEFHYEQYF. DNA of the CDR3: TGTGCCAGCACTCCCGGACAGGAGTTCCACTACGAGCAGTACTTC.

The rearrangement links TRBV3-1 (or the pseudogene TRBV3-2) to TRBJ1-5; no reliable D call. Trimming removed 3 bases at V and 2 bases at J, with 5 bases between. Germline V lookup: CDR1 LGHDT, CDR2 YNNKEL (reference sequence). The CDR3 contains 13 residues. Written as DNA, the CDR3 is TGTGCCAGCAGCCACGGGGGCAATCAGCCCCAGCATTTT. It specifies CASSHGGNQPQHF.

The V gene is TRBV5-1, the J gene TRBJ1-1; D gene unclear. Per the germline V gene, CDR1 is SGHRS and CDR2 is YFSETQ. This CDR3 comprises 12 residues. V lost 5 bases and J lost 2, with 7 bases in between. The chain's CDR3 is CASRGTNTEAFF. The CDR3 DNA reads as TGCGCCAGCAGGGGAACTAACACTGAAGCTTTCTTT.

This chain links TRBV3-1 (or the pseudogene TRBV3-2) with TRBJ1-1; the D is unclear. CDR3 length equals 17 residues. CDR1 LGHDT and CDR2 YNNKEL come from the germline V gene (reference sequence). Trimming took 5 bases from V and 7 from J, leaving 26 bases between them. The CDR3 here is CASSSTQINIYAGEAFF. In DNA form, the CDR3 reads TGTGCCAGCAGCTCCACCCAAATCAATATTTATGCCGGTGAAGCTTTCTTT.

The chain employs TRBV4-2 and TRBJ1-2; D gene unclear. Trimming stripped 1 base from V and 6 bases from J, with 18 bases between. From germline, CDR1 is LGHNA and CDR2 YNFKEQ. CDR3 length equals 16 residues. The CDR3 protein is CASSQAASRREDGYTF. The CDR3 coding sequence is TGTGCCAGCAGCCAAGCGGCCAGCCGGAGGGAGGATGGCTACACCTTC.

This rearrangement joins TRBV11-2 to TRBJ2-7; D perhaps matches TRBD1 (6 bases). The CDR3 has 14 residues. V was clipped by 8 bases and J by 0 bases, with 14 bases between them. Looked up from germline, CDR1 is SGHAT and CDR2 is FQNNGV. This CDR3 reads CASGTGRHSYEQYF. CDR3 nucleotides: TGTGCCAGCGGAACAGGGCGCCACTCCTACGAGCAGTACTTC.

The chain is built from TRBV4-3 and TRBJ1-3; D not certain. The CDR3 sequence is 17 residues long. Germline V lookup: CDR1 LGHNA, CDR2 YSLEER. V shed 0 bases and J shed 2 bases, with 14 bases lying between them. In DNA form, the CDR3 reads TGCGCCAGCAGCCAAGATGCGCCTCCACGGACTGGAAACACCATATATTTT. Its translation is CASSQDAPPRTGNTIYF.

The chain combines TRBV4-1 with TRBJ1-2, with TRBD1 matching 10 bases. The trim removed 4 bases at V and 2 bases at J, leaving 4 bases unmatched. CDR1 is MGHRA, CDR2 YSYEKL, per germline. The length of the CDR3 is 15 residues. The CDR3 loop reads CASSLLGQGNYGYTF. Written as DNA, the CDR3 is TGCGCCAGCAGCCTTCTGGGACAGGGGAACTATGGCTACACCTTC.

This clone appeared once. The chain combines TRBV7-5 with TRBJ1-1. TRBV7-5 is recorded as a pseudogene. The CDR3 sequence is 15 residues long. CDR3 bases: TGTGCCAGAAGCCCACCGAGTCCGGGAAACACTGAAGCTTTCTTT. As protein: CARSPPSPGNTEAFF.